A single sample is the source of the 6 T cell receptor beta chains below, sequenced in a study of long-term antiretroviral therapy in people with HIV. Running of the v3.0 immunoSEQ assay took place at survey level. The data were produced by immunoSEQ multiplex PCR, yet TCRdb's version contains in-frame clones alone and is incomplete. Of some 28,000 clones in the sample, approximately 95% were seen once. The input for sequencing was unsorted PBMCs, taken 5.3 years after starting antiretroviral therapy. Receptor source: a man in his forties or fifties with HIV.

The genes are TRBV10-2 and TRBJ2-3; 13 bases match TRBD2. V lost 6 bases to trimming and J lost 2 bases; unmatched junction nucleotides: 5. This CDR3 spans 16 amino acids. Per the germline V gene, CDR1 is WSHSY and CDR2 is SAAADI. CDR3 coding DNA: TGCGCCAGCAGAGGGACTAGCGGGGAAAACACAGATACGCAGTATTTT. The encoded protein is CASRGTSGENTDTQYF.

The CDR3 region is CASSLRGRANYGYTF. The CDR3 region has the DNA TGCGCCAGCAGCTTGCGAGGCCGAGCTAACTATGGCTACACCTTC. The V and J genes are TRBV5-1 and TRBJ1-2; no reliable D call. Germline CDR1 SGHRS, CDR2 YFSETQ. CDR3 length equals 15 residues. Trimming removed 1 base from V and 0 bases from J, with 10 bases in between.

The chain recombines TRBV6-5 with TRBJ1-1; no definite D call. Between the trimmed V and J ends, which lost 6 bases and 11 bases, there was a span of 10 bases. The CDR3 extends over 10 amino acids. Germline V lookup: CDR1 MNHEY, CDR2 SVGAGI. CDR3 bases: TGTGCCAGCAGCCGAATTGGGGCTTTCTTT. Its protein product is CASSRIGAFF.

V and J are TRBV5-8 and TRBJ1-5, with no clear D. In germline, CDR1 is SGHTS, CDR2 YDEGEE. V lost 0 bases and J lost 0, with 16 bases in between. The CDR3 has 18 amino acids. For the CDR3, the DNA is TGTGCCAGCAGCTTGGGGTTAGAAGGGCTGTATAGCAATCAGCCCCAGCATTTT. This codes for CASSLGLEGLYSNQPQHF. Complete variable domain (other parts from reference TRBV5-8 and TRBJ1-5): EAGVTQSPTHLIKTRGQQATLRCSPISGHTSVYWYQQALGLGLQFLLWYDEGEERNRGNFPPRFSGRQFPNYSSELNVNALELEDSALYLCASSLGLEGLYSNQPQHFGDGTRLSIL.

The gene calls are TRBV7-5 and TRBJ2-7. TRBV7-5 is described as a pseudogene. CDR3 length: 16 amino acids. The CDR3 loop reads CVRSLGGRSNSYEQYF. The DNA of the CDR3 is TGTGTCAGAAGCTTAGGAGGACGCTCGAACTCCTACGAGCAGTACTTC.

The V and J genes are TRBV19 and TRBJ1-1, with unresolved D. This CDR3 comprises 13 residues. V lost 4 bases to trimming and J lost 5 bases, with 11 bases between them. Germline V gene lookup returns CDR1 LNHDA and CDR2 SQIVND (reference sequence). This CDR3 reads CASSTQRGTEAFF. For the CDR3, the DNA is TGTGCCAGTAGTACCCAAAGAGGAACTGAAGCTTTCTTT.